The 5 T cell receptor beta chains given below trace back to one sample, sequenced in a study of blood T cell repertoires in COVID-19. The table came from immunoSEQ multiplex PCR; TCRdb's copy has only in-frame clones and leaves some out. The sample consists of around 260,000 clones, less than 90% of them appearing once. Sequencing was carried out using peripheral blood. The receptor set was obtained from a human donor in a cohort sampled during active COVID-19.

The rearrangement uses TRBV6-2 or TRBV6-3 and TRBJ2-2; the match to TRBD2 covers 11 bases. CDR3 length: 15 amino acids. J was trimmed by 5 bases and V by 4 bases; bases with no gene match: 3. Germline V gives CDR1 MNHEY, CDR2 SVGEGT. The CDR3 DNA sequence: TGTGCCAGCAGTTTTAGACTAGCGGGAACCGGGGAGCTGTTTTTT. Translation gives CASSFRLAGTGELFF.

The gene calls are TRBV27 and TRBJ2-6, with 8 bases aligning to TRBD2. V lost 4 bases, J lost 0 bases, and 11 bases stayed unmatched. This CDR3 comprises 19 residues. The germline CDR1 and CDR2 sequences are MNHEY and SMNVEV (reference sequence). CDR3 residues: CASSSIGLAGRSGANVLTF. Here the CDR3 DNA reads TGTGCCAGCAGTTCAATCGGGCTAGCGGGCCGCTCTGGGGCCAACGTCCTGACTTTC. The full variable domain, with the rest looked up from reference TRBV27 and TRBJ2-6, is EAQVTQNPRYLITVTGKKLTVTCSQNMNHEYMSWYRQDPGLGLRQIYYSMNVEVTDKGDVPEGYKVSRKEKRNFPLILESPSPNQTSLYFCASSSIGLAGRSGANVLTFGAGSRLTVL.

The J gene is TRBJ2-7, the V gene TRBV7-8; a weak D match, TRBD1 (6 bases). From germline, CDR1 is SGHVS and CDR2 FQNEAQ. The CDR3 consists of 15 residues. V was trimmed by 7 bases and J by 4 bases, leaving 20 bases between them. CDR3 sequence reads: CASTTSGVGVYEQYF. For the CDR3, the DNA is TGTGCCAGCACCACTTCAGGGGTAGGGGTGTACGAGCAGTACTTC.

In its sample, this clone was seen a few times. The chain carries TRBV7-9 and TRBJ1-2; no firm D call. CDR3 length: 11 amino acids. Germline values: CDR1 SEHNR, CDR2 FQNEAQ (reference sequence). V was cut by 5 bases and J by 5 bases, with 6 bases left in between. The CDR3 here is CASSREYGYTF. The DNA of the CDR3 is TGTGCCAGCAGCCGAGAATATGGCTACACCTTC.

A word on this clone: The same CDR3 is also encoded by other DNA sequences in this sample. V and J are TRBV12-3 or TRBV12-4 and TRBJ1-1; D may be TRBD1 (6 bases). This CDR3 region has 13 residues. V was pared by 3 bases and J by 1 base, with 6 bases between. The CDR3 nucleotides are TGTGCCAGCAGTTTGACAGGGAACACTGAAGCTTTCTTT. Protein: CASSLTGNTEAFF.